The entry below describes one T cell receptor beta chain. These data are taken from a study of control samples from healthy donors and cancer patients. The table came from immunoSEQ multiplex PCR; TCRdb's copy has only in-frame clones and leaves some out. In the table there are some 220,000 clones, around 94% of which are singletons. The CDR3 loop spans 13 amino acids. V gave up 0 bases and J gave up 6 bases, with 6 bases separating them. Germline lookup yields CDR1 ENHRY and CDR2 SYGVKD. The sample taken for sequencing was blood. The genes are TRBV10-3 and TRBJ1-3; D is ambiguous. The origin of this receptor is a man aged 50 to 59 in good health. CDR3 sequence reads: CAISESGENTIYF. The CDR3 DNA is TGTGCCATCAGTGAGTCTGGAGAAAACACCATATATTTT.